The rows below give T cell receptor beta chains drawn from one sample of a study of CD8 T cells in ankylosing spondylitis. MiXCR, run by TCRdb on the 5' RACE reads, gives a single entry per CDR3 protein. The data show under 950,000 distinct CDR3 sequences, under 20% seen once. The sequencing sample was made of blood, either unsorted or a sorted T cell fraction (not recorded which). The receptors derive from a male donor with ankylosing spondylitis. Both conserved end residues are part of each CDR3. The D gene is left open where the match is weak. The size field is filled for only some rows; it gives once, few, many or a size class.

few	-	TRBV27	TRBJ1-1	TGTGCCAGCAGTCATACCGGGACGAACACTGAAGCTTTCTTT	CASSHTGTNTEAFF
few	-	TRBV12-3/TRBV12-4	TRBJ2-3	TGTGCCAGCGGAAGACAGACTAGCACAGATACGCAGTATTTT	CASGRQTSTDTQYF
-	-	TRBV12-5	TRBJ2-7	TGTGCTAGTGGTTTGGCAGACGGGTACGAGCAGTACTTC	CASGLADGYEQYF
few	TRBD2	TRBV5-1	TRBJ2-3	TGCGCCAGCACCAAGGAAGGACTAGCGAGGCGAGATACGCAGTATTTT	CASTKEGLARRDTQYF
-	TRBD1	TRBV18	TRBJ2-5	TGTGCCAGCTCACCACAGGGACAGGCGACATTAAAAGAGACCCAGTACTTC	CASSPQGQATLKETQYF
-	TRBD2	TRBV12-3/TRBV12-4	TRBJ2-5	TGTGCCAGCAGTTTAATCACTAGCGGGGGTCAAGAGACCCAGTACTTC	CASSLITSGGQETQYF
few	-	TRBV7-9	TRBJ1-6	TGTGCCAGCAGCTCGCCCAGCGATTCACCCCTCCACTTT	CASSSPSDSPLHF
-	-	TRBV12-3/TRBV12-4	TRBJ2-7	TGTGCCAGCAGTCCGGGACACACGGGGGACTACGAGCAGTACTTC	CASSPGHTGDYEQYF
-	-	TRBV19	TRBJ1-5	TGTGCCAGTAGTATTGGGTGGACGGGTTTTCAGCCCCAGCATTTT	CASSIGWTGFQPQHF
few	-	TRBV2	TRBJ2-1	TGTGCCAGCAGGAGGGGACATGAGCAGTTCTTC	CASRRGHEQFF
once	-	TRBV6-2/TRBV6-3	TRBJ2-7	TGTGCCAGCAGTTACTCAGAGGGTTACGAGCAGTACTTC	CASSYSEGYEQYF
many	-	TRBV12-3/TRBV12-4	TRBJ2-7	TGCGCCAGCAGCTCGGGACACTCCTACGAGCAGTACTTC	CASSSGHSYEQYF
few	TRBD2	TRBV20-1	TRBJ2-7	TGCAGTGCTAGAGATGGGGGGGGAAACTTCCACGAGCAGTACTTC	CSARDGGGNFHEQYF
-	TRBD2	TRBV12-3/TRBV12-4	TRBJ2-2	TGTGCCAGCACCACGACTACTAGCGGGGAAAACACCGGGGAGCTGTTTTTT	CASTTTTSGENTGELFF
-	-	TRBV19	TRBJ1-1	TGTGCCAGCTCCGACCCGGGACACCGAATAGAAGCTTTCTTT	CASSDPGHRIEAFF
-	TRBD1	TRBV4-3	TRBJ1-6	TGCGCCAGCAGCCAGGGGACAGGTTTATCACCCCTCCACTTT	CASSQGTGLSPLHF
few	-	TRBV3-1	TRBJ2-1	TGTGCCAGCAGCCAAGAGCCAGGCAGGGGTGAGCAGTTCTTC	CASSQEPGRGEQFF
few	-	TRBV5-1	TRBJ2-7	TGCGCCAGCAGCTCTGGGAGAAGGGGCGACGAGCAGTACTTC	CASSSGRRGDEQYF
-	TRBD1	TRBV7-9	TRBJ1-4	TGTGCCAGCAGTGATAAGGGGGCGCGGGGCGAAAAACTGTTTTTT	CASSDKGARGEKLFF
-	-	TRBV3-1	TRBJ2-5	TGTGCCAGCAGCCAAGATGGAATAGCAACTTTAGAGACCCAGTACTTC	CASSQDGIATLETQYF
few	-	TRBV10-3	TRBJ2-1	TGTGCCATCAGAGGCGGGGACTACAATGAGCAGTTCTTC	CAIRGGDYNEQFF
few	-	TRBV7-3	TRBJ2-1	TGTGCCAGCAGCACAGACAGCAATGAGCAGTTCTTC	CASSTDSNEQFF
-	-	TRBV12-3/TRBV12-4	TRBJ2-5	TGTGCCAGCAGTTTTGGTGCAGGGGCTTACCAAGAGACCCAGTACTTC	CASSFGAGAYQETQYF
few	-	TRBV13	TRBJ2-5	TGTGCCAGCAGCTTAGGAGGGGTCTACCCGAAAGAGACCCAGTACTTC	CASSLGGVYPKETQYF
-	TRBD1	TRBV6-1	TRBJ2-1	TGTGCCAGCAGGGGACAGGGGGCTATCCCCAATGAGCAGTTCTTC	CASRGQGAIPNEQFF
-	-	TRBV12-3/TRBV12-4	TRBJ1-4	TGTGCCAGCAGTGGTGAGCGGCGGGAAAAACTGTTTTTT	CASSGERREKLFF
many	-	TRBV12-3/TRBV12-4	TRBJ2-2	TGTGCCAGCACCCGGAACACCGGGGAGCTGTTTTTT	CASTRNTGELFF
-	-	TRBV4-1	TRBJ1-5	TGCGCCAGCAGCCTGACGGGGGGCTATAGCAATCAGCCCCAGCATTTT	CASSLTGGYSNQPQHF
few	-	TRBV3-1	TRBJ2-4	TGTGCCAGCAGCCAACAGGGGAACATTCAGTACTTC	CASSQQGNIQYF
-	-	TRBV12-3/TRBV12-4	TRBJ2-3	TGTGCCAGCAGTTTCGTTGGTTGGGGCACAGATACGCAGTATTTT	CASSFVGWGTDTQYF
-	TRBD2	TRBV25-1	TRBJ2-1	TGTGCCAGCAGAAGGGAAGATAGCGGGAGATCCTACAATGAGCAGTTCTTC	CASRREDSGRSYNEQFF
-	-	TRBV4-3	TRBJ1-2	TGCGCCAGCAGCCAAGATCTACCTACAAGTAACTATGGCTACACCTTC	CASSQDLPTSNYGYTF
few	-	TRBV20-1	TRBJ1-2	TGCAGTGCTGCAACCGAATGGTCGGAGTATGGCTACACCTTC	CSAATEWSEYGYTF
-	-	TRBV7-2	TRBJ1-1	TGTGCCAGCAGCCCGGGCTGGGGAAACACTGAAGCTTTCTTT	CASSPGWGNTEAFF
few	-	TRBV7-9	TRBJ2-3	TGTGCCAGCAGCCCGGCTAGTTTGGAGACAGATACGCAGTATTTT	CASSPASLETDTQYF
-	TRBD2	TRBV5-5	TRBJ2-3	TGTGCCAGCATCAAAGGTTCAGCGGGGGGCACAGATACGCAGTATTTT	CASIKGSAGGTDTQYF
few	TRBD2	TRBV7-2	TRBJ2-7	TGTGCCAGCAGCCGCGGGACTAGCGGGTCGATTGGGGGCGAGCAGTACTTC	CASSRGTSGSIGGEQYF
-	-	TRBV7-6	TRBJ1-3	TGTGCCAGCAGCTCACCTTTGGGAAACACCATATATTTT	CASSSPLGNTIYF
-	-	TRBV27	TRBJ2-2	TGTGCCAGCAGTTCCACCTCTTTCGGGGAGCTGTTTTTT	CASSSTSFGELFF
-	TRBD1	TRBV11-3	TRBJ2-6	TGTGCCAGCAGCCCTTCCTGGACAGGGGGTGAACCTGGGGCCAACGTCCTGACTTTC	CASSPSWTGGEPGANVLTF
few	TRBD1	TRBV6-5	TRBJ2-7	TGTGCCAGCAGTTTTACAAGACAGGGGACCTACGAGCAGTACTTC	CASSFTRQGTYEQYF
-	-	TRBV9	TRBJ1-3	TGTGCCAGCAGCTTTCGGAGCGCCGGAAACACCATATATTTT	CASSFRSAGNTIYF
-	TRBD2	TRBV20-1	TRBJ2-1	TGCAGTGCTCCTAGCGGGAGGGCGGGCAATGAGCAGTTCTTC	CSAPSGRAGNEQFF
few	-	TRBV5-5	TRBJ2-2	TGTGCCAGCACCCTCCCTGGCCTAGCGTCCGACACCGGGGAGCTGTTTTTT	CASTLPGLASDTGELFF
few	-	TRBV7-8	TRBJ1-1	TGTGCCAGCAGCACGACGGAGACTGAGAGCACTGAAGCTTTCTTT	CASSTTETESTEAFF
-	-	TRBV10-3	TRBJ1-2	TGTGCCATCAGTGAGGGAGCTAACTATGGCTACACCTTC	CAISEGANYGYTF
-	TRBD2	TRBV10-3	TRBJ2-1	TGTGCCATCAGTGTGGGACTAGCGGGAGATAACCCCTACAATGAGCAGTTCTTC	CAISVGLAGDNPYNEQFF
-	-	TRBV3-1	TRBJ2-6	TGTGCCAGCAGCCACGGGGCCAGGTCTGGGGCCAACGTCCTGACTTTC	CASSHGARSGANVLTF
few	TRBD2	TRBV20-1	TRBJ2-1	TGCAGTGCTAGAGCGACTAGCTGGGGTGAGCAGTTCTTC	CSARATSWGEQFF
-	TRBD1	TRBV3-1	TRBJ2-2	TGTGCCAGCAGCCAAGTCATAGGGACAGGGGACACCGGGGAGCTGTTTTTT	CASSQVIGTGDTGELFF
-	TRBD1	TRBV20-1	TRBJ1-2	TGCAGTGCCCTGAACACAGGGGGGGCGCATGGCTACACCTTC	CSALNTGGAHGYTF
few	-	TRBV7-9	TRBJ2-7	TGTGCCAGCAACTTCCACGGGGAGCAGTACTTC	CASNFHGEQYF
many	-	TRBV27	TRBJ2-7	TGTGCCAGCAGCCTAAGGGTGTCCTACGAGCAGTACTTC	CASSLRVSYEQYF
-	TRBD1	TRBV5-5	TRBJ1-1	TGTGCCAGCAGGACAGGGGTAAGGTTGAGTGAGGCTTTCTTT	CASRTGVRLSEAFF
-	TRBD2	TRBV6-1	TRBJ2-1	TGTGCCAGCAGACAAGCGGGAGGGCCTCACAATGAGCAGTTCTTC	CASRQAGGPHNEQFF
many	-	TRBV5-1	TRBJ2-1	TGTGCCAGCAGTTTGGAGGCAGGAGCCTACAATGAGCAGTTCTTC	CASSLEAGAYNEQFF
few	-	TRBV6-1	TRBJ1-2	TGTGCCAGCAGTGAGGCCGGGGCCACTAACTATGGCTACACCTTC	CASSEAGATNYGYTF
many	TRBD1	TRBV29-1	TRBJ2-7	TGCAGCGTGGGACAGGGAATCACCTACGAGCAGTACTTC	CSVGQGITYEQYF
-	TRBD2	TRBV2	TRBJ2-1	TGTGCCAGCAGGATAGCGGGGGGGCCGGTCGATGAGCAGTTCTTC	CASRIAGGPVDEQFF